Following are 14 T cell receptor beta chains from one sample sequenced in a study of control samples from healthy donors and cancer patients. Clones were sequenced by immunoSEQ multiplex PCR, and TCRdb holds only the in-frame ones, with some missing. The data show about 120,000 clones, approximately 88% seen once. The sequencing sample was made of blood. All receptors come from a man over 45 in good health.

This clone was detected only once. V is TRBV24-1 and J is TRBJ2-2; possibly TRBD1 or TRBD2 for D (5 bases each). V lost 3 bases to trimming and J lost 2 bases, with 9 bases between them. CDR1 is KGHDR, CDR2 SFDVKD, per germline. CDR3 length: 15 residues. For the CDR3, the DNA is TGTGCCACCAGTGATATCAGGGACAACACCGGGGAGCTGTTTTTT. It translates to CATSDIRDNTGELFF.

J is TRBJ1-4 and V is TRBV7-8; 11 positions match TRBD1. CDR3 length: 16 residues. Germline loops: CDR1 SGHVS, CDR2 FQNEAQ. The V and J ends lost 3 bases and 8 bases, in that order; junction bases with no gene match: 8. CDR3 loop: CASSFQRTGGWEKLFF. The CDR3 DNA reads as TGTGCCAGCAGCTTCCAAAGGACAGGGGGCTGGGAAAAACTGTTTTTT.

The V call is TRBV2, the J call TRBJ2-7; 7 bases are shared with TRBD1. J gave up 0 bases and V 1 base, and 3 bases lay outside the gene matches. The germline V gene has CDR1 SNHLY and CDR2 FYNNEI. This CDR3 contains 15 residues. The CDR3 sequence is CASSEGTGYSYEQYF. The CDR3 DNA sequence: TGTGCCAGCAGTGAAGGGACAGGCTACTCCTACGAGCAGTACTTC. Supplemented by reference TRBV2 and TRBJ2-7, the full variable domain reads EPEVTQTPSHQVTQMGQEVILRCVPISNHLYFYWYRQILGQKVEFLVSFYNNEISEKSEIFDDQFSVERPDGSNFTLKIRSTKLEDSAMYFCASSEGTGYSYEQYFGPGTRLTVT.

The chain is built from TRBV18 and TRBJ1-5; 7 bases align to TRBD1. The CDR3 spans 16 residues. CDR1 and CDR2 from the germline V gene are KGHSH and LQKENI. Trimming removed 3 bases from V and 2 bases from J; junction bases left unmatched: 7. As DNA, the CDR3 is TGTGCCAGCTCACCCCGCCGGGACAGCGGCAATCAGCCCCAGCATTTT. This encodes CASSPRRDSGNQPQHF. Drawing the rest from reference TRBV18 and TRBJ1-5, the complete variable domain is NAGVMQNPRHLVRRRGQEARLRCSPMKGHSHVYWYRQLPEEGLKFMVYLQKENIIDESGMPKERFSAEFPKEGPSILRIQQVVRGDSAAYFCASSPRRDSGNQPQHFGDGTRLSIL.

A few counts support this clone. This chain uses TRBV4-3 with TRBJ1-1, with D hard to call. The germline CDR1 and CDR2 sequences are LGHNA and YSLEER. This CDR3 region has 14 residues. V lost 0 bases and J lost 5, with 10 bases in between. The CDR3 region is CASSQEVAGTEAFF. For the CDR3, the DNA is TGCGCCAGCAGCCAAGAAGTCGCGGGAACTGAAGCTTTCTTT.

The gene calls are TRBV19 and TRBJ2-7; 14 bases match TRBD2. The ends lost 2 bases at V and 2 bases at J; junction bases unmatched: 5. Germline V gene lookup returns CDR1 LNHDA and CDR2 SQIVND (reference sequence). The CDR3 consists of 17 residues. CDR3 nucleotides: TGTGCCAGTAGTATACTAGGGGGACTAGCGGGAGCCTACGAGCAGTACTTC. Its translation: CASSILGGLAGAYEQYF.

This chain connects TRBV6-1 to TRBJ2-4, with 9 bases aligning to TRBD2. Per the germline V gene, CDR1 is MNHNS and CDR2 is SASEGT. Germline trimming cut 3 bases from V and 0 bases from J; bases unmatched to any gene: 3. The CDR3 has 16 amino acids. CDR3 DNA sequence: TGTGCCAGCAGTGACGCGGGGGGGTTAGCCAAAAACATTCAGTACTTC. It translates to CASSDAGGLAKNIQYF.

This chain links TRBV11-2 with TRBJ1-2; D is ambiguous. With 1 base removed from V and 6 bases from J, the gap between germline ends came to 6 bases. Germline-derived CDR1 and CDR2 are SGHAT and FQNNGV. The CDR3 extends over 12 amino acids. CDR3 protein: CASSLGWDGYTF. The CDR3 region has the DNA TGTGCCAGCAGCTTAGGCTGGGATGGCTACACCTTC.

The chain employs TRBV5-4 and TRBJ2-2; 10 bases are shared with TRBD1. V gave up 0 bases and J gave up 3 bases; unmatched junction bases: 2. This CDR3 region has 16 residues. Germline CDR1 and CDR2: SGHNT and YYREEE (reference sequence). CDR3 DNA: TGTGCCAGCAGCTTGGTAGGGACAGGGGACACCGGGGAGCTGTTTTTT. Protein: CASSLVGTGDTGELFF. Looking up the rest from reference TRBV5-4 and TRBJ2-2 gives the full variable domain: ETGVTQSPTHLIKTRGQQVTLRCSSQSGHNTVSWYQQALGQGPQFIFQYYREEENGRGNFPPRFSGLQFPNYSSELNVNALELDDSALYLCASSLVGTGDTGELFFGEGSRLTVL.

This clone was counted between two and nine times. The J gene is TRBJ1-2, the V gene TRBV19; D is possibly TRBD1 (5 bases). CDR3 length: 15 residues. Germline-derived CDR1 and CDR2 are LNHDA and SQIVND (reference sequence). Trimming took 7 bases from V and 0 from J, leaving 15 bases between them. CDR3 protein: CASTSGTLANYGYTF. CDR3 sequence (DNA): TGTGCCAGTACCTCTGGGACGCTTGCTAACTATGGCTACACCTTC.

This clone was counted a single time. The chain couples TRBV5-6 to TRBJ2-3, with D unresolved. This CDR3 spans 13 amino acids. Germline lookup yields CDR1 SGHDT and CDR2 YYEEEE. V shed 0 bases and J shed 3 bases, with 5 bases lying between them. The CDR3 spells CASSLGATDTQYF. CDR3 in DNA: TGTGCCAGCAGCTTGGGGGCGACAGATACGCAGTATTTT.

The chain combines TRBV7-9 with TRBJ1-2, with TRBD1 identical over 7 bases. The V segment lost 6 bases and the J segment 6 bases; nucleotides outside the gene matches: 7. CDR1 is SEHNR and CDR2 is FQNEAQ in the germline V gene (reference sequence). The CDR3 contains 13 residues. The CDR3 sequence is CASSQPGQHGYTF. CDR3 bases: TGTGCCAGCAGTCAACCGGGACAGCATGGCTACACCTTC.

V and J are TRBV11-2 and TRBJ2-7; TRBD1 might be the D (5 bases). This CDR3 comprises 14 residues. CDR1 is SGHAT, CDR2 FQNNGV, per germline. Trimming removed 1 base from V and 2 bases from J, with 9 bases in between. CDR3 in DNA: TGTGCCAGCAGCTTAGTGACAGCAACCTACGAGCAGTACTTC. As protein: CASSLVTATYEQYF.

The chain has TRBV27 and TRBJ1-6; 9 nucleotides match TRBD1. Germline assignment: CDR1 MNHEY and CDR2 SMNVEV (reference sequence). Trimming cost V 3 bases and J 0 bases; bases outside gene matches: 18. The CDR3 covers 22 residues. Here the CDR3 DNA reads TGTGCCAGCAGTTTGGCGAAGACGAGGGACAGGGCGTCAAGCTCCTATAATTCACCCCTCCACTTT. Translated, it gives CASSLAKTRDRASSSYNSPLHF.